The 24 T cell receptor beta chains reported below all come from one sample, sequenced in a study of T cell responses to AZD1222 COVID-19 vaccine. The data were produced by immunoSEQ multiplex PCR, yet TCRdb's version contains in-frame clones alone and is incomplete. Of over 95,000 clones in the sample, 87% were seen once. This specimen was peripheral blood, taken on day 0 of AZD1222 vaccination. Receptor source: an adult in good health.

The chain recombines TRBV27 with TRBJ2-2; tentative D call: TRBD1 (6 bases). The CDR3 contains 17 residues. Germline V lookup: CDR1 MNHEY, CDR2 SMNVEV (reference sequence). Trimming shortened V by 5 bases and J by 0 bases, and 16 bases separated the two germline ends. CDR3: CASSPVGQIANTGELFF. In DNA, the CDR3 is TGTGCCAGCAGTCCGGTCGGACAGATCGCGAACACCGGGGAGCTGTTTTTT.

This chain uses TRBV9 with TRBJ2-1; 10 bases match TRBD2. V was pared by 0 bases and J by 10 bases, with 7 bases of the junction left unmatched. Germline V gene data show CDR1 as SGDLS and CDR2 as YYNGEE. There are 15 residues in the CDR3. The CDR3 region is CASSVAAGGPEEQFF. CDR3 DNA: TGTGCCAGCAGCGTAGCAGCGGGGGGGCCTGAAGAGCAGTTCTTC.

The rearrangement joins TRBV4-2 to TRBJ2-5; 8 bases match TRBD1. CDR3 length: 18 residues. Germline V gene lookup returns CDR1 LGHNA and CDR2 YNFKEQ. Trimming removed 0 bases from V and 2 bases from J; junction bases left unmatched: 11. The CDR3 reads CASSQDLWVGTGQETQYF. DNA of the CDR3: TGTGCCAGCAGCCAAGATCTCTGGGTTGGGACAGGTCAAGAGACCCAGTACTTC.

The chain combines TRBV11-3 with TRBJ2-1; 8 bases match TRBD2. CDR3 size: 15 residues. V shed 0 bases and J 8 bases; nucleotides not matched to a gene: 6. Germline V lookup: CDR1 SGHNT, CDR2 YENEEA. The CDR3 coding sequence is TGTGCCAGCAGCTTAGAGGGGACTAGTTATGATGAGCAGTTCTTC. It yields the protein CASSLEGTSYDEQFF.

The CDR3 sequence is CASSEDRGETQYF. CDR3 nucleotide sequence: TGTGCCAGCAGCGAGGACAGGGGAGAGACCCAGTACTTC. This rearrangement joins TRBV7-3 to TRBJ2-5, with 9 positions matching TRBD1. V lost 5 bases to trimming and J lost 4 bases; unmatched junction nucleotides: 2. Germline CDR1 and CDR2: SGHTA and FQGTGA. The CDR3 has 13 residues.

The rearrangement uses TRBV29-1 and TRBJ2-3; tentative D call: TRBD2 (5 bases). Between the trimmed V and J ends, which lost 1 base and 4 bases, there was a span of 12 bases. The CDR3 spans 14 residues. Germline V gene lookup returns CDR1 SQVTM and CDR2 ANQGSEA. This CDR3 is CSVEGWGSADTQYF. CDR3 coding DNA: TGCAGCGTTGAAGGGTGGGGTAGCGCAGATACGCAGTATTTT.

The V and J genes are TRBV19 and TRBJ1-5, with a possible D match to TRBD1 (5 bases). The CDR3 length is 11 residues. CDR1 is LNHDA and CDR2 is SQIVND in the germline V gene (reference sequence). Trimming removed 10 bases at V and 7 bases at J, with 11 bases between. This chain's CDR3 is CATSRGQPQHF. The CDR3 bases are TGTGCCACCTCACGGGGGCAGCCCCAGCATTTT.

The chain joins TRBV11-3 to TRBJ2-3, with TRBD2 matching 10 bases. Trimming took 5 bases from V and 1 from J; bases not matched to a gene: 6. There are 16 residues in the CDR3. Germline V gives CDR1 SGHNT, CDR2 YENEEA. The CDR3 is CASSHRLAGRTDTQYF. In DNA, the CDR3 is TGTGCCAGCAGCCACAGACTAGCGGGCCGCACAGATACGCAGTATTTT.

The CDR3 region is CASSPGLAGIAKNIQYF. CDR3 nucleotides: TGTGCCAGCAGCCCGGGACTAGCGGGGATAGCCAAAAACATTCAGTACTTC. This rearrangement joins TRBV4-2 to TRBJ2-4, with TRBD2 matching over 13 bases. The CDR3 sequence is 17 residues long. After removal of 4 bases from V and 0 bases from J, the junction contained 3 bases not matched to a gene. CDR1 LGHNA and CDR2 YNFKEQ come from the germline V gene.

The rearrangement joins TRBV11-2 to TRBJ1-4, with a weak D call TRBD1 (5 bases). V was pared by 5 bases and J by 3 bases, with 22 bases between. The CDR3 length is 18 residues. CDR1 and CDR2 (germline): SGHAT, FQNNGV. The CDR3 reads CASSRRLARGFSNEKLFF. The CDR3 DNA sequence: TGTGCCAGCAGCCGACGCCTGGCAAGGGGCTTTTCTAATGAAAAACTGTTTTTT. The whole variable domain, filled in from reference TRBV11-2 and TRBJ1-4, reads EAGVAQSPRYKIIEKRQSVAFWCNPISGHATLYWYQQILGQGPKLLIQFQNNGVVDDSQLPKDRFSAERLKGVDSTLKIQPAKLEDSAVYLCASSRRLARGFSNEKLFFGSGTQLSVL.

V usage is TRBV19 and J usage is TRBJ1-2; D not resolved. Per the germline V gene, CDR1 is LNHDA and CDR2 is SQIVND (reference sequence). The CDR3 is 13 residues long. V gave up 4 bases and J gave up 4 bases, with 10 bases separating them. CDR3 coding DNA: TGTGCCAGTAGTAAAGCGGGCGGCTATGGCTACACCTTC. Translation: CASSKAGGYGYTF.

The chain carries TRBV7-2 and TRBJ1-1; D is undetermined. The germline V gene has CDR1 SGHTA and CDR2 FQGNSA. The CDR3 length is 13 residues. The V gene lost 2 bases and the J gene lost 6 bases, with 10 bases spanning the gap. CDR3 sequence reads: CASSLRGYPEAFF. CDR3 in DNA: TGTGCCAGCAGCTTAAGAGGGTATCCTGAAGCTTTCTTT.

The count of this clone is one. CDR3 sequence: CSAGSQETQYF. CDR3 sequence (DNA): TGCAGCGCCGGGAGCCAAGAGACCCAGTACTTC. The chain recombines TRBV29-1 with TRBJ2-5, with a possible D match to TRBD2 (6 bases). The germline V and J ends were trimmed by 7 bases and 1 base, with 7 bases remaining between them. Looked up from germline, CDR1 is SQVTM and CDR2 is ANQGSEA. The CDR3 has 11 amino acids.

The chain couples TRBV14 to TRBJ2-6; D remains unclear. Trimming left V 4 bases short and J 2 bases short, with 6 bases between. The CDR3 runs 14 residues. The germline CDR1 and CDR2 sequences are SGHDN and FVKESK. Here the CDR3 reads CASSLAAGANVLTF. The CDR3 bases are TGTGCCAGCAGCCTAGCAGCTGGGGCCAACGTCCTGACTTTC. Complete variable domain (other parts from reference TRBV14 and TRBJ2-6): EAGVTQFPSHSVIEKGQTVTLRCDPISGHDNLYWYRRVMGKEIKFLLHFVKESKQDESGMPNNRFLAERTGGTYSTLKVQPAELEDSGVYFCASSLAAGANVLTFGAGSRLTVL.

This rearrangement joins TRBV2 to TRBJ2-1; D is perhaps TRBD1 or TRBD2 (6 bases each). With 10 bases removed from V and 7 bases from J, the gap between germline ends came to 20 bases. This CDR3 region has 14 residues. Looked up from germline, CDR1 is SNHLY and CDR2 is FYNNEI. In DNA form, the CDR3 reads TGTGCCACCCTCGGGGCGAGAGGGGGGAATGAGCAGTTCTTC. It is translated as CATLGARGGNEQFF. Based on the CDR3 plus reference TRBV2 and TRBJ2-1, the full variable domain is EPEVTQTPSHQVTQMGQEVILRCVPISNHLYFYWYRQILGQKVEFLVSFYNNEISEKSEIFDDQFSVERPDGSNFTLKIRSTKLEDSAMYFCATLGARGGNEQFFGPGTRLTVL.

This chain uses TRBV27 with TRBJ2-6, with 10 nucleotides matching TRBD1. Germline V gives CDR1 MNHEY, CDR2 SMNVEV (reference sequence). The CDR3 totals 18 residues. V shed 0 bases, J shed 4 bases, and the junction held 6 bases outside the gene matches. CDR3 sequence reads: CASSLSGTGVTGANVLTF. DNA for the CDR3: TGTGCCAGCAGTTTATCAGGGACAGGGGTTACCGGGGCCAACGTCCTGACTTTC.

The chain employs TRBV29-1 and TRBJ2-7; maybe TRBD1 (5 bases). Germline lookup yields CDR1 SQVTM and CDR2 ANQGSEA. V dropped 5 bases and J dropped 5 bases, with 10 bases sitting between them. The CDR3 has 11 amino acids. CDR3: CSVLQGHEQYF. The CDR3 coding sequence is TGCAGCGTTCTCCAGGGTCACGAGCAGTACTTC.

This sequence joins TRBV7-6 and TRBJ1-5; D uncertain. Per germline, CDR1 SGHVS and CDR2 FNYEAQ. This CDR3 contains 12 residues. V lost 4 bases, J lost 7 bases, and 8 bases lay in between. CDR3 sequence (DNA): TGTGCCAGCAGCTCACCCAGCCAGCCCCAGCATTTT. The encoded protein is CASSSPSQPQHF.

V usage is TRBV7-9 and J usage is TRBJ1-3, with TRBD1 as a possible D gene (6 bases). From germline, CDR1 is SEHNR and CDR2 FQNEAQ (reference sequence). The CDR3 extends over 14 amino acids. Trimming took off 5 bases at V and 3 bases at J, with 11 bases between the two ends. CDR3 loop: CASSPGDYGNTIYF. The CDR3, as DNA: TGTGCCAGCAGCCCAGGGGACTATGGAAACACCATATATTTT.

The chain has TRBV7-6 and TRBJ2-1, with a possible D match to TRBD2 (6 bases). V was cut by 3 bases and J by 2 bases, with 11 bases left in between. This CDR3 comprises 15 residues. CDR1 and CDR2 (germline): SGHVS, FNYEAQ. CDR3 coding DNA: TGTGCCAGCAGCTTCCTCGGGGGAACCTACAATGAGCAGTTCTTC. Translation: CASSFLGGTYNEQFF.

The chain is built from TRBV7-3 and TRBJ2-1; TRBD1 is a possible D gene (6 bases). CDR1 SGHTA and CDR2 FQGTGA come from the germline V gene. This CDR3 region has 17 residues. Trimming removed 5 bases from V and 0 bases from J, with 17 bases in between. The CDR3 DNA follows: TGTGCCAGCAGCCCTCATTTGACAGGCAGCTCCTACAATGAGCAGTTCTTC. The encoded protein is CASSPHLTGSSYNEQFF.

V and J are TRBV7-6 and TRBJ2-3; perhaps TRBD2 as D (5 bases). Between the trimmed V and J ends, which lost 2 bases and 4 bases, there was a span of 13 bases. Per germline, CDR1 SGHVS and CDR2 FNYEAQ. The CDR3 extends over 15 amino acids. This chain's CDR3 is CASSLSAAGADTQYF. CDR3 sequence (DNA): TGTGCCAGCAGCTTATCGGCAGCCGGGGCAGATACGCAGTATTTT.

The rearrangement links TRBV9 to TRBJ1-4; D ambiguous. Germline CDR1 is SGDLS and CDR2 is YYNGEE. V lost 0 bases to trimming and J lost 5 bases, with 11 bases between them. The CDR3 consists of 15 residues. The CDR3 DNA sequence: TGTGCCAGCAGCGTAGAAGGCAGCAAGAATGAAAAACTGTTTTTT. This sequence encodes CASSVEGSKNEKLFF.

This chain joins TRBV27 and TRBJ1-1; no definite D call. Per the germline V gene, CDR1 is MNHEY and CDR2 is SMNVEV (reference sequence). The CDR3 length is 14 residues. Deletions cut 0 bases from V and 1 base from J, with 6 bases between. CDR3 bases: TGTGCCAGCAGTTTATCCCGATCGAACACTGAAGCTTTCTTT. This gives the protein CASSLSRSNTEAFF.